This T cell receptor beta chain was found in a study of blood T cells in healthy people across ages. A second roughly 6 to 12 cycle PCR used barcoded and J-beta primers. TCRdb reanalysed the 5' RACE reads using MiXCR and keeps one entry per CDR3 protein. The sample comprises 890,000 or so distinct CDR3 sequences, roughly 60% of which are singletons, and roughly 26% rests with the top ten. The CDR3 runs to 16 residues. Trimming cost V 3 bases and J 7 bases, with 20 bases left between them. Per germline, CDR1 SGDLS and CDR2 YYNGEE. The sequence was obtained from a man aged 25 to 45 in good health. The sequenced sample was blood. The V call is TRBV9, the J call TRBJ2-1, with no clear D. The chain's CDR3 is CASSASRWELRNEQFF. CDR3 in DNA: TGTGCCAGCAGCGCCTCCCGATGGGAATTAAGAAATGAGCAGTTCTTC.